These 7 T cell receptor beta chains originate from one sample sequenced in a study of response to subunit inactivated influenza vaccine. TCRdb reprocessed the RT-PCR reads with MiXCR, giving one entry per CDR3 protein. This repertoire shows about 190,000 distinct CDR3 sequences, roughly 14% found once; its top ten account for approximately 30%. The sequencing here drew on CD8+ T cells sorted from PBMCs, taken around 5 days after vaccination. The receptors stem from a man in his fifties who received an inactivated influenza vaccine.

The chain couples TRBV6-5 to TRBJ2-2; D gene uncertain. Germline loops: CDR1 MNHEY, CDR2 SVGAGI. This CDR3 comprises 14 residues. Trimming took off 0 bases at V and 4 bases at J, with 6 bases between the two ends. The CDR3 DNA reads TGTGCCAGCAGTTACTCGTTCATCACCGGGGAGCTGTTTTTT. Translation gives CASSYSFITGELFF.

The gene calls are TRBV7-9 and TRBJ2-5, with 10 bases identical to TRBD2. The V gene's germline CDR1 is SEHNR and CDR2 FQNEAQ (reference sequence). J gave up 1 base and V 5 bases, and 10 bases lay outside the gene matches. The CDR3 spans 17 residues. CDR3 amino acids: CASSVAAGGRSQETQYF. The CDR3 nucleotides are TGTGCCAGCAGCGTCGCAGCGGGGGGGCGGTCCCAAGAGACCCAGTACTTC.

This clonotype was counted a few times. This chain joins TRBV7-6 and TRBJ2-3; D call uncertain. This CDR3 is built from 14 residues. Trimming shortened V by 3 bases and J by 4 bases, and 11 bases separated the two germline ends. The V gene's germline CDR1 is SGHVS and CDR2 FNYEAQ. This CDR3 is CASSFNLEADTQYF. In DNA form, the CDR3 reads TGTGCCAGCAGCTTCAATCTCGAGGCAGATACGCAGTATTTT.

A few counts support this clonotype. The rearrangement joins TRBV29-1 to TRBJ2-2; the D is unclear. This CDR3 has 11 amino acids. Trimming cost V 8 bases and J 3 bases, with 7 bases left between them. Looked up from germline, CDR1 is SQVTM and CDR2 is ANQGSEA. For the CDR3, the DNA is TGCAGCTGCTGGGACACCGGGGAGCTGTTTTTT. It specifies CSCWDTGELFF.

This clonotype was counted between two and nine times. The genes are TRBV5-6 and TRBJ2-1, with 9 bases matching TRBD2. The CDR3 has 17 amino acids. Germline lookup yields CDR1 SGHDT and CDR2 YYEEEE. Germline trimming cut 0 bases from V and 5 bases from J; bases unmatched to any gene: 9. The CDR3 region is CASSLEGSGRPHNEQFF. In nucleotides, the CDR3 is TGTGCCAGCAGCTTGGAAGGTAGCGGGAGACCCCACAATGAGCAGTTCTTC.

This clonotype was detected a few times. The CDR3 is CASSDLLLTGMQYF. The CDR3 region has the DNA TGTGCCAGCAGTGACCTCTTACTTACGGGTATGCAGTATTTT. The V gene is TRBV6-1, the J gene TRBJ2-3; D is unresolved. The CDR3 covers 14 residues. Between the trimmed V and J ends, which lost 3 bases and 11 bases, there was a span of 18 bases. CDR1 and CDR2 (germline): MNHNS, SASEGT.

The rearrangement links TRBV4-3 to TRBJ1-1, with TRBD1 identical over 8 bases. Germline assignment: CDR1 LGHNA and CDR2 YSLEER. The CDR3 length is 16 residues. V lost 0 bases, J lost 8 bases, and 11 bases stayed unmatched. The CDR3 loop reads CASSQERFDRGGEAFF. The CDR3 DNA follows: TGCGCCAGCAGCCAAGAAAGGTTCGACAGGGGCGGAGAAGCTTTCTTT.